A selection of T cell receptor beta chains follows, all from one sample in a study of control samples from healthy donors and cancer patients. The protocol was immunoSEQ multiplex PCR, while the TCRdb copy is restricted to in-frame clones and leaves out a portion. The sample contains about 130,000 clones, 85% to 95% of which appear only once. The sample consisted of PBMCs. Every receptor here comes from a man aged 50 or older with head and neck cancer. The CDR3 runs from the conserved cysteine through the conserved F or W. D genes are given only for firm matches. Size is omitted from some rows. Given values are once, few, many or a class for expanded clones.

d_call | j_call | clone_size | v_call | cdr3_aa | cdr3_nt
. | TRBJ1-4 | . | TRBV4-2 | CASSQRTNEKLFF | TGTGCCAGCAGCCAAAGGACTAATGAAAAACTGTTTTTT
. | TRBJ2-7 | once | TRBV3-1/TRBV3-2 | CASSQVSRAAEQYF | TGTGCCAGCAGCCAAGTCTCCAGGGCGGCCGAGCAGTACTTC
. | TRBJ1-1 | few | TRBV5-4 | CASSPPFPRAMLSEAFF | TGTGCCAGCAGCCCCCCTTTTCCGAGGGCGATGCTTTCCGAAGCTTTCTTT
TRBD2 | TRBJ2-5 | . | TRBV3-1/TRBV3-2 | CASSQGPSGGETQYF | TGTGCCAGCAGCCAAGGGCCTAGCGGGGGAGAGACCCAGTACTTC
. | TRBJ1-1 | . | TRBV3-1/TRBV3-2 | CASSLGTSRAFF | TGTGCCAGCAGCCTAGGGACTTCGAGAGCTTTCTTT
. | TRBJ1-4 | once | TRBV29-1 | CSVAGTNEKLFF | TGCAGCGTTGCCGGGACTAATGAAAAACTGTTTTTT
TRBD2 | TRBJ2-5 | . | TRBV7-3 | CASSFSGGEETQYF | TGTGCCAGCAGCTTTAGCGGGGGGGAAGAGACCCAGTACTTC
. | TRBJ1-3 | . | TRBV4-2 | CASSLGQTGRDTIYF | TGTGCCAGCAGCCTAGGACAGACGGGCAGGGACACCATATATTTT
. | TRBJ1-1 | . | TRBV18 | CASSPQTLNTEAFF | TGTGCCAGCTCCCCCCAGACCCTGAACACTGAAGCTTTCTTT
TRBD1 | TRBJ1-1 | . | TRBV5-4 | CASSLGQGMEAFF | TGTGCCAGCAGCTTGGGACAGGGAATGGAAGCTTTCTTT
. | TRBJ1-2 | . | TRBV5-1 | CASSLYGQNYGYTF | TGCGCCAGCAGCTTGTATGGGCAGAACTATGGCTACACCTTC
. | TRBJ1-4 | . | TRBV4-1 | CASSQDGTGKGANEKLFF | TGCGCCAGCAGCCAAGATGGTACAGGTAAAGGGGCTAATGAAAAACTGTTTTTT
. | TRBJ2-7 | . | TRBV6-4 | CASSDSHEQYF | TGTGCCAGCAGTGACTCCCACGAGCAGTACTTC
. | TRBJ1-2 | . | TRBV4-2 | CASSQGEGTYGYTF | TGTGCCAGCAGCCAAGGCGAGGGAACCTATGGCTACACCTTC
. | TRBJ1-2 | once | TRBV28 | CATSTGRGYTF | TGTGCCACCTCTACGGGGCGAGGCTACACCTTC
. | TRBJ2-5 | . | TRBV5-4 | CASSLVPETQYF | TGTGCCAGCAGCTTGGTTCCTGAGACCCAGTACTTC
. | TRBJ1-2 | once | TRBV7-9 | CASSPRPLYGYTF | TGTGCCAGCAGCCCCCGGCCCCTGTATGGCTACACCTTC
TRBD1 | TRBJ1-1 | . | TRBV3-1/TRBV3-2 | CASSPRGLNTEAFF | TGTGCCAGCAGCCCCAGGGGGCTGAACACTGAAGCTTTCTTT
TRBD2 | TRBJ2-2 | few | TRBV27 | CASSGRGGFANTGELFF | TGTGCCAGCAGTGGGCGGGGGGGGTTCGCGAACACCGGGGAGCTGTTTTTT
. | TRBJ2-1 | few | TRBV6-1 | CASSEGGGSYNEQFF | TGTGCCAGCAGTGAAGGGGGGGGCAGTTACAATGAGCAGTTCTTC
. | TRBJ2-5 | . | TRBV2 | CASTSRLQETQYF | TGTGCCAGCACCTCTCGGCTCCAAGAGACCCAGTACTTC
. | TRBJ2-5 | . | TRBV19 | CATASGRQKETQYF | TGTGCCACGGCGTCGGGGCGACAGAAAGAGACCCAGTACTTC
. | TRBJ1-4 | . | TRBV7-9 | CASTLGVEVATNEKLFF | TGTGCCAGCACCCTCGGAGTAGAGGTAGCAACTAATGAAAAACTGTTTTTT
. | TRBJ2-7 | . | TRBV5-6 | CASSSLERQWGEQYF | TGTGCCAGCAGCTCGCTAGAGAGACAGTGGGGCGAGCAGTACTTC
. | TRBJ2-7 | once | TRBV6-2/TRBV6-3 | CASSSSGAKGQYF | TGTGCCAGCAGTTCGTCGGGGGCGAAGGGGCAGTACTTC
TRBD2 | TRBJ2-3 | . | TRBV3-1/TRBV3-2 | CASSQDPLAGATGDTQYF | TGTGCCAGCAGCCAAGACCCTCTAGCGGGGGCCACCGGAGATACGCAGTATTTT
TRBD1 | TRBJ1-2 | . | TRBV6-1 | CASSEQDRGYGYTF | TGTGCCAGCAGTGAACAGGACAGGGGATATGGCTACACCTTC